The entry below gives a single TCR beta chain sequence along with its context. The length of the CDR3 is 12 residues. The V end lost 4 bases, the J end lost 7 bases, and 11 bases lay between the germline ends. Germline V gene sequence: CDR1 LGHDT, CDR2 YNNKEL (reference sequence). The sample is drawn from a study of blood T cell repertoires in COVID-19. Study as a whole: T cells, B-cell-depleted T cells, or PBMCs provided the cDNA or gDNA that served as material.

Under the authors' procedure: Amplification of reference gene primers was used by the study to estimate nucleated cell counts. This table comes from immunoSEQ multiplex PCR, and its TCRdb copy is limited to in-frame clones, with some not included. V, J and clone size are taken as reported in that table, and D and trimming were inferred from the DNA itself. Of under 250,000 clones in the sample, about 83% were seen once. This clonotype was sampled from a man in his forties with active or convalescent COVID-19. Sequencing was done on a sample of peripheral blood. J is TRBJ2-7 and V is TRBV3-1 (or the pseudogene TRBV3-2), with D possibly being TRBD2 (5 bases). The CDR3 DNA sequence: TGTGCCAGCAGCCTCAGCAGAGGGGAGCAGTACTTC. Translation: CASSLSRGEQYF.